The clone carrying this TCR beta chain was detected a few times. Its cognate antigen is unknown. TCRdb reanalysed the 5' RACE reads using MiXCR and keeps one entry per CDR3 protein. This table has 300,000 to 400,000 distinct CDR3 sequences, around 9.7% appearing once. The sample originates from a study of identical twins. Deletions cut 6 bases from V and 5 bases from J, with 14 bases between. CDR3 length: 13 residues. The germline gives CDR1 SGHRS, CDR2 YFSETQ. Study-level results: Abundant cord blood beta clonotypes carried fewer insertions; memory repertoires showed none. Among beta out-of-frame sequences, excess sharing between twins appeared weaker. Conclusions came from cross-sectional statistical analysis, not from following the same donors.

This clonotype was obtained from a woman aged 45-65 years in good health. The chain links TRBV5-1 to TRBJ2-5; TRBD2 is a possible D gene (5 bases). The sample consisted of naive T cells sorted from blood. CDR3 in DNA: TGCGCCAGCAAGGCGGGCGGAGGCGAGACCCAGTACTTC. It codes for CASKAGGGETQYF.